This T cell receptor (beta chain) emerged from a study of blood T cells in healthy people across ages (dated by TCRdb to the mid-2010s). Regarding the study in general: In model experiments, roughly one uniquely barcoded TCR beta cDNA molecule per two T cells was captured by template switching. The study measured age-related changes in TCR beta repertoire diversity using deep sequencing normalized with unique cDNA molecular identifiers. To avoid experimental bias, donors of different ages were spread randomly across the sequencing lanes. The donors were divided into four age groups: young (average roughly 15 years), middle-aged (around 37), aged (around 67) and long-lived (82). For two donors (one aged 18 to 30 and one aged 80 or older), the study analyzed two additional independent replicas of 1 million unique cDNA reads from the same blood draw.

The library was built by means of 5' RACE. The reads were generated on an Illumina HiSeq 2500. A second PCR of about 6 to 11 cycles was performed with a sample-barcoded 5' primer and a J-beta primer mix. A template-switch 5' adaptor carrying 12 random nucleotides introduced a unique molecular identifier onto each TCR beta cDNA molecule. Each sample yielded at least 2.5 million CDR3-containing paired-end reads. First-strand cDNA was synthesized from all RNA with the Mint cDNA synthesis kit, primed by a TRBC-specific oligonucleotide. After uracil-DNA glycosylase treatment, a first 18-cycle PCR used universal primers M1SS and BC2_uni_R on all cDNA. Per the source publication's procedure: Each sample was normalized by randomly selecting 1 million high-quality reads, each carrying a distinct molecular identifier. Instead of being binned into consensus sequences, reads that shared molecular identifiers were thrown out. MiTCR, set to a Q25 quality threshold and the strictest error-elimination algorithm, was used for CDR3 identification, clonotype clustering and error correction. Lower-bound total TCR beta diversity was estimated with a nonparametric unseen species model using Euler transformation. In-frame beta chains were kept once TCRdb had trimmed the public reads at Q25 with fastp and called clones with MiXCR. Every entry covers one CDR3 protein and lists the most common genes and DNA from its rows. TCRdb's processing, not the study's, gives the V and J calls here. This sample has approximately 1.5 million distinct CDR3 sequences in its table, and about 31% of those were observed once. Jointly, the top ten make up over 9% of the sample.

Points the paper makes about the study in general: Because the CMV infection status of the donors was unknown, age-related changes in expanded clonotypes may potentially have been confounded. Estimates of total diversity from one million sequenced T cells were regarded as lower bounds and underestimates. Because profiling used bulk unsorted PBMCs, naive and antigen-experienced compartments could not be compared conclusively. Observed TCR beta diversity per million T cells fell roughly linearly with age, and a significant reduction was already apparent by age roughly 40. Observed TCR beta diversity correlated strongly with the percentage of naive T cells measured by flow cytometry. The long-lived group showed more naive CD4+ T cells, fewer expanded clones and increased TCR diversity than the aged group, suggesting age selection.

Donors were around 37 systemically healthy Caucasian individuals from Russia aged roughly 6 to 100 years. Around 9.8 milliliters of peripheral blood were collected from each donor into EDTA-treated Vacutainer tubes. PBMCs were isolated by Ficoll-Paque density-gradient centrifugation, with at least 6.5 million obtained per sample. Total RNA was extracted from PBMCs with Trizol reagent, with at least 6 micrograms obtained per sample. For every donor, flow cytometry on a PBMC aliquot measured the percentage of naive CD45RAhigh/CD27high T cells. V lost 7 bases and J lost 0 bases; the stretch between them is 13 bases long. From a lookup of the germline V gene, CDR1 and CDR2 are MNHNS and SASEGT. The cysteine opens and the phenylalanine closes a CDR3 of 14 amino acids. Only the CDR3 portion is preserved as DNA: 42 bases, with reading frame beginning at the first base. On this clonotype itself: Its antigen remains unidentified. One base away there is no much larger clone; base qualities are not given.

Sequenced input: blood. This sequence originates from a woman aged 30 to 39 in good health. This sequence uses TRBV6-1 and TRBJ2-7, with TRBD1 tentatively as D gene (6 bases match). The CDR3 reads CASILGTFSYEQYF. The nucleotides read TGTGCCAGCATCCTAGGGACATTCTCCTACGAGCAGTACTTC.